This T cell receptor beta chain was recorded in a study of blood T cell repertoires in COVID-19. TCRdb's copy holds only in-frame clones and misses some; the assay was immunoSEQ multiplex PCR. There are roughly 69,000 clones in the sample; nearly 90% occur only once, and 5.3% lies in the top ten. The sample taken for sequencing was peripheral blood. The sequence came from a man aged 50-60 years with acute or convalescent COVID-19.

The CDR3 DNA reads TGTGCCAGTAGTAGTACCCCCCGACAGCCTAATGAAAAACTGTTTTTT. Translation gives CASSSTPRQPNEKLFF. The J gene is TRBJ1-4, the V gene TRBV19; D possibly corresponds to TRBD1 (5 bases). There are 16 residues in the CDR3. The ends were cut back, 4 bases at V and 3 bases at J, with 15 bases in the middle. Germline CDR1 is LNHDA and CDR2 is SQIVND (reference sequence). The variable domain in full, with the rest retrieved from reference TRBV19 and TRBJ1-4, is DGGITQSPKYLFRKEGQNVTLSCEQNLNHDAMYWYRQDPGQGLRLIYYSQIVNDFQKGDIAEGYSVSREKKESFPLTVTSAQKNPTAFYLCASSSTPRQPNEKLFFGSGTQLSVL.